This TCR beta chain was recorded in a study of cytomegalovirus exposure and HLA in healthy donors. Concerning this clone itself: Its antigen is not identified.

Study-level findings and limits: Accurate predictions that matched the HLA-A and HLA-B alleles of most subjects were reportedly made from TCR beta sequences. Using a false discovery rate of 0.05, a later analysis showed that approximately 17,000 TCR beta sequences were associated with HLA alleles. Association of a missense DCLRE1C variant with TCR beta V- and J-gene trimming was reported in a later analysis. According to a later analysis, donors in an Asian-associated ancestry cluster reportedly had fewer N-insertions than the approximately 670-donor mean.

PCR amplification relied on 60 Vbeta primers (plus 13 Jbeta primers). Method: immunoSEQ multiplex PCR; TCRdb's copy keeps in-frame clones and lacks some. The repertoire holds approximately 140,000 clones, with nearly 80% as singletons. This TCR derives from a man aged 35-49 years in good health and CMV-seropositive. Sample: PBMCs.

CDR3 in amino acids: CASSPYGREGTYNEQFF. DNA of the CDR3: TGTGCCAGCAGCCCGTACGGGCGGGAAGGAACCTACAATGAGCAGTTCTTC. The gene calls are TRBV9 and TRBJ2-1, with D possibly TRBD2 on 6 matching bases. Trimming pared 4 bases from V and 2 bases from J, leaving 19 bases between. Germline CDR1 and CDR2: SGDLS and YYNGEE. CDR3 size: 17 residues. The whole variable domain, remainder taken from reference TRBV9 and TRBJ2-1, is DSGVTQTPKHLITATGQRVTLRCSPRSGDLSVYWYQQSLDQGLQFLIQYYNGEERAKGNILERFSAQQFPDLHSELNLSSLELGDSALYFCASSPYGREGTYNEQFFGPGTRLTVL.